This TCR beta chain was documented in a study of CD8+CD57+ T cells in acquired aplastic anemia. Notes on the study in general: CD8+ Simpson's diversity showed no significant patient-control difference.

Profiling of TCR beta VDJ combinations and CDR3 sequences used genomic DNA as template. Using its own MiXCR run on the reads, TCRdb lists one record per CDR3 protein. Altogether around 400,000 distinct CDR3 sequences are present, roughly 64% being singletons, with the ten largest covering approximately 3.9%. The V and J ends lost 1 base and 0 bases respectively, with 7 bases between them. Germline lookup yields CDR1 LGHDT and CDR2 YNNKEL (reference sequence). The CDR3 length is 15 residues. With regard to this clonotype: What it recognizes is unknown.

The sequence was collected from a human donor in good health, serving as a control. The chain has TRBV3-1 and TRBJ1-3, with D unclear. The specimen was sorted CD4+, CD8+, or CD8+CD57+ T cells (not recorded which) from PBMCs. This CDR3 reads CASSQGWSSGNTIYF. CDR3 in DNA: TGTGCCAGCAGCCAAGGGTGGAGCTCTGGAAACACCATATATTTT.